These 17 T cell receptor beta chains were sequenced from one sample in a study of blood T cell repertoires in COVID-19 (dated by TCRdb to the early 2020s). The method behind the library was the immunoSEQ multiplex PCR assay. TCRdb obtained this table from immuneACCESS and retained in-frame rearrangements with V and J assigned. These tables miss some clones; where compared with another copy, unresolved V genes account for less than half of the shortfall, and the remainder is unexplained. The sample table holds about 310,000 clones, of which around 92% were seen once. The ten largest clones add up to about 9.4% of the sample. Input material: PBMCs or T cells enriched from blood (not recorded which). These receptors originate from a woman aged 30 to 39 who had recovered from COVID-19.

The chain has TRBV19 and TRBJ2-6; a possible D gene is TRBD1 (6 bases). Germline CDR1 and CDR2: LNHDA and SQIVND (reference sequence). The CDR3 extends over 16 amino acids. V was shortened by 6 bases and J by 3 bases, with 15 bases between the two germline ends. The CDR3, as DNA: TGTGCCAGTAGGCACAGGGTCCTCAGTGGGGCCAACGTCCTGACTTTC. Protein product: CASRHRVLSGANVLTF.

This clone showed up just once. The chain is built from TRBV7-2 and TRBJ1-6, with 7 bases aligning to TRBD1. Germline-derived CDR1 and CDR2 are SGHTA and FQGNSA. CDR3 size: 13 residues. The J segment lost 10 bases and the V segment lost 4 bases, leaving 4 bases of the junction unmatched. Here the CDR3 DNA reads TGTGCCAGCAGCTGGCAGGGGGGATCACCCCTCCACTTT. As protein: CASSWQGGSPLHF.

The chain recombines TRBV2 with TRBJ2-5, with 10 bases lining up with TRBD2. Germline trimming cut 7 bases from V and 1 base from J; bases unmatched to any gene: 9. Germline CDR1 reads SNHLY; CDR2 reads FYNNEI. This CDR3 is 16 amino acids long. The CDR3 here is CASNIGSGGGQETQYF. CDR3 coding DNA: TGTGCCAGCAACATCGGGAGCGGGGGGGGCCAAGAGACCCAGTACTTC.

The chain joins TRBV6-2 or TRBV6-3 to TRBJ1-1, with TRBD1 as a possible D gene (6 bases). V dropped 4 bases and J dropped 11 bases, with 23 bases sitting between them. From germline, CDR1 is MNHEY and CDR2 SVGEGT. The CDR3 loop spans 15 amino acids. The CDR3 loop is CASSLFGQPTGPAFF. The CDR3 nucleotides are TGTGCCAGCAGTTTATTTGGACAGCCAACTGGTCCGGCTTTCTTT.

V and J are TRBV4-1 and TRBJ1-2; TRBD1 aligns across 7 bases. After removal of 5 bases from V and 6 bases from J, the junction contained 9 bases not matched to a gene. The CDR3 length is 14 residues. The germline V gene encodes CDR1 MGHRA and CDR2 YSYEKL. This chain's CDR3 is CASSSRQGINGYTF. CDR3 bases: TGCGCCAGCAGCTCTCGACAGGGAATTAATGGCTACACCTTC.

The chain carries TRBV7-6 and TRBJ2-7; D is unresolved. Germline V lookup: CDR1 SGHVS, CDR2 FNYEAQ. V shed 1 base and J shed 3 bases, with 10 bases lying between them. This CDR3 comprises 14 residues. The CDR3 sequence is CASSLEVGSYEQYF. CDR3 bases: TGTGCCAGCAGCTTAGAAGTGGGCAGCTACGAGCAGTACTTC.

This clone showed up just a few times. The CDR3 bases are TGTGCCAGCAGCCGGTGGGGGGACGATCCTGGAAACACCATATATTTT. This gives the protein CASSRWGDDPGNTIYF. The chain has TRBV5-5 and TRBJ1-3; maybe TRBD1 (5 bases). Trimming removed 4 bases at V and 2 bases at J, with 16 bases between. Germline CDR1 SGHKS, CDR2 YYEKEE (reference sequence). The CDR3 consists of 16 residues.

The chain links TRBV5-6 to TRBJ2-5; tentative D call: TRBD1 (6 bases). There are 16 residues in the CDR3. The germline gives CDR1 SGHDT, CDR2 YYEEEE. Trimming pared 3 bases from V and 7 bases from J, leaving 22 bases between. The DNA for the CDR3 is TGTGCCAGCAGCTCCCGGATGGACAGTTCCATCGGGACCCAGTACTTC. This codes for CASSSRMDSSIGTQYF.

J is TRBJ1-1 and V is TRBV5-1, with a possible D match to TRBD1 (5 bases). Germline V gene data show CDR1 as SGHRS and CDR2 as YFSETQ. The CDR3 has 16 residues. V was shortened by 0 bases and J by 3 bases, with 15 bases between the two germline ends. The CDR3 loop reads CASSLVPQGADTEAFF. CDR3 nucleotides: TGCGCCAGCAGCTTGGTCCCGCAAGGGGCGGACACTGAAGCTTTCTTT.

The genes are TRBV6-5 and TRBJ2-3, with 9 bases lining up with TRBD1. V gave up 5 bases and J gave up 4 bases; unmatched junction bases: 4. CDR1 is MNHEY and CDR2 is SVGAGI in the germline V gene. This CDR3 is 14 amino acids long. The CDR3 loop is CASSPRTGADTQYF. The DNA for the CDR3 is TGTGCCAGCAGTCCTCGGACAGGGGCAGATACGCAGTATTTT.

The chain uses TRBV7-2 and TRBJ2-3; TRBD2 matches at 13 bases. Trimming cost V 7 bases and J 4 bases; bases outside gene matches: 5. The CDR3 runs to 15 residues. Germline V gene data show CDR1 as SGHTA and CDR2 as FQGNSA. The CDR3 DNA sequence: TGTGCCAGCACCCGACTAGCGGGAGGCCCAGATACGCAGTATTTT. It is translated as CASTRLAGGPDTQYF.

This clone showed up just once. The chain combines TRBV7-9 with TRBJ1-1, with D uncertain. CDR3 length: 14 amino acids. Deletions cut 1 base from V and 2 bases from J, with 8 bases between. Germline CDR1 reads SEHNR; CDR2 reads FQNEAQ (reference sequence). The chain's CDR3 is CASSLGGINTEAFF. The CDR3 DNA reads as TGTGCCAGCAGCTTAGGAGGCATTAACACTGAAGCTTTCTTT.

This rearrangement joins TRBV11-3 to TRBJ2-5; 8 nucleotides agree with TRBD1. Trimming removed 2 bases from V and 1 base from J; junction bases left unmatched: 12. Germline loops: CDR1 SGHNT, CDR2 YENEEA. The CDR3 totals 18 residues. In DNA, the CDR3 is TGTGCCAGCAGCTTACGAGGGACAGGCGATAGATTCCAAGAGACCCAGTACTTC. The encoded protein is CASSLRGTGDRFQETQYF.

This clone showed up just once. The chain joins TRBV27 to TRBJ1-1; possible D gene TRBD1, 6 bases. V gave up 3 bases and J gave up 3 bases, with 17 bases separating them. This CDR3 has 16 residues. Germline-derived CDR1 and CDR2 are MNHEY and SMNVEV (reference sequence). The CDR3 loop is CASSFSSINRDTEAFF. Here the CDR3 DNA reads TGTGCCAGCAGTTTTTCCAGTATCAACAGGGACACTGAAGCTTTCTTT.

The CDR3 DNA reads TGTGCCAGCAGCCTAGATAGGTCCTACGAGCAGTACTTC. This translates into CASSLDRSYEQYF. The rearrangement uses TRBV6-5 and TRBJ2-7, with unresolved D. This CDR3 comprises 13 residues. The V gene lost 6 bases and the J gene lost 1 base, with 10 bases spanning the gap. CDR1 is MNHEY, CDR2 SVGAGI, per germline.

This rearrangement joins TRBV27 to TRBJ2-2; TRBD1 aligns across 7 bases. The CDR3 spans 17 residues. V lost 6 bases, J lost 6 bases, and 16 bases stayed unmatched. The V gene's germline CDR1 is MNHEY and CDR2 SMNVEV (reference sequence). The CDR3 DNA is TGTGCCAGCAGGGGGTTAACAGGGGTCAGGGTTGCCGGGGAGCTGTTTTTT. Protein sequence: CASRGLTGVRVAGELFF.

This sequence joins TRBV10-2 and TRBJ2-7; D is undetermined. Trimming left V 2 bases short and J 3 bases short, with 5 bases between. The CDR3 totals 12 residues. Germline values: CDR1 WSHSY, CDR2 SAAADI. The CDR3 DNA reads as TGCGCCAGCAGTGAGAGGAGCTACGAGCAGTACTTC. Translation: CASSERSYEQYF.